This is a list of T cell receptor beta chains from one sample in a study of human T cells and chemical hapten exposure. TCRdb itself ran the RACE reads through MiXCR, one entry per CDR3 protein. The sample lists 95,000 to 150,000 distinct CDR3 sequences, 11% occurring once. Sequences were derived from whole blood, sampled in connection with sensitization to the hapten diphenylcyclopropenone (DPC). These receptors were obtained from a woman aged 50 to 60 with alopecia areata. Some clones in this sample may be carry-over from other donors' samples. Both conserved end residues are part of each CDR3. D genes are given only for firm matches. Where a row states a size, it is once, few, many or the class of an expanded clone; other rows omit it.

j_call: TRBJ2-5
d_call: TRBD2
clone_size: few
v_call: TRBV2
cdr3_aa: CASINPRGGAETQYF
cdr3_nt: TGTGCCAGCATTAATCCGCGCGGGGGGGCAGAGACCCAGTACTTC

j_call: TRBJ2-2
d_call: NA
clone_size: NA
v_call: TRBV27
cdr3_aa: CASSLGMNTGELFF
cdr3_nt: TGTGCCAGCAGTTTGGGGATGAACACCGGGGAGCTGTTTTTT

j_call: TRBJ2-1
d_call: NA
clone_size: few
v_call: TRBV7-8
cdr3_aa: CASSLVPDPYNEQFF
cdr3_nt: TGTGCCAGCAGCTTAGTCCCGGACCCCTACAATGAGCAGTTCTTC

j_call: TRBJ1-6
d_call: NA
clone_size: NA
v_call: TRBV5-1
cdr3_aa: CASSLGAARVENSPLHF
cdr3_nt: TGCGCCAGCAGCTTGGGGGCCGCCAGGGTCGAAAATTCACCCCTCCACTTT

j_call: TRBJ1-2
d_call: NA
clone_size: few
v_call: TRBV3-1
cdr3_aa: CASSQDSYYGYTF
cdr3_nt: TGTGCCAGCAGCCAAGACAGCTACTATGGCTACACCTTC

j_call: TRBJ2-5
d_call: TRBD2
clone_size: few
v_call: TRBV7-9
cdr3_aa: CASSPLGIRGGQETQYF
cdr3_nt: TGTGCCAGCAGCCCCCTAGGGATTCGCGGGGGTCAAGAGACCCAGTACTTC

j_call: TRBJ2-5
d_call: TRBD2
clone_size: NA
v_call: TRBV2
cdr3_aa: CASSEAGTSIETQYF
cdr3_nt: TGTGCCAGCAGTGAAGCCGGGACTAGCATCGAGACCCAGTACTTC

j_call: TRBJ2-3
d_call: NA
clone_size: once
v_call: TRBV9
cdr3_aa: CASSHPQGAASTDTQYF
cdr3_nt: TGTGCCAGCAGCCATCCGCAGGGAGCCGCTAGCACAGATACGCAGTATTTT

j_call: TRBJ2-7
d_call: NA
clone_size: NA
v_call: TRBV27
cdr3_aa: CASSQFGGSYEQYF
cdr3_nt: TGTGCCAGCAGCCAGTTTGGGGGGTCCTACGAGCAGTACTTC

j_call: TRBJ1-3
d_call: NA
clone_size: few
v_call: TRBV12-3/TRBV12-4
cdr3_aa: CASRTAEISGNTIYF
cdr3_nt: TGTGCCAGCAGAACAGCCGAAATCTCTGGAAACACCATATATTTT

j_call: TRBJ2-7
d_call: NA
clone_size: few
v_call: TRBV7-6
cdr3_aa: CASSLSRSYEQYF
cdr3_nt: TGTGCCAGCAGCTTGTCTCGCTCCTACGAGCAGTACTTC

j_call: TRBJ1-5
d_call: TRBD1
clone_size: NA
v_call: TRBV5-8
cdr3_aa: CASSMTGALPGQPQHF
cdr3_nt: TGTGCCAGCAGCATGACAGGGGCTCTCCCGGGTCAGCCCCAGCATTTT

j_call: TRBJ2-3
d_call: TRBD2
clone_size: NA
v_call: TRBV10-3
cdr3_aa: CAIRTSGSTDTQYF
cdr3_nt: TGTGCCATCAGGACTAGCGGTAGCACAGATACGCAGTATTTT

j_call: TRBJ2-7
d_call: TRBD1
clone_size: NA
v_call: TRBV7-6
cdr3_aa: CASSYRPGQGNEQYF
cdr3_nt: TGTGCCAGCAGCTACAGACCGGGACAGGGGAACGAGCAGTACTTC

j_call: TRBJ2-1
d_call: TRBD2
clone_size: NA
v_call: TRBV24-1
cdr3_aa: CATSDRSGGARDEQFF
cdr3_nt: TGTGCCACCAGTGATCGGAGCGGGGGGGCCAGGGATGAGCAGTTCTTC

j_call: TRBJ2-3
d_call: NA
clone_size: NA
v_call: TRBV5-5
cdr3_aa: CASSLRALGFYTDTQYF
cdr3_nt: TGTGCCAGCAGCTTAAGGGCACTAGGGTTTTACACAGATACGCAGTATTTT

j_call: TRBJ1-2
d_call: NA
clone_size: few
v_call: TRBV12-3/TRBV12-4
cdr3_aa: CASSPDWGFYGYTF
cdr3_nt: TGTGCCAGCAGTCCTGACTGGGGTTTCTATGGCTACACCTTC

j_call: TRBJ2-7
d_call: NA
clone_size: many
v_call: TRBV11-2
cdr3_aa: CASSLTGPYEQYF
cdr3_nt: TGTGCCAGCAGCTTGACAGGTCCCTACGAGCAGTACTTC

j_call: TRBJ1-2
d_call: NA
clone_size: NA
v_call: TRBV20-1
cdr3_aa: CSARDPTVGGLYGYTF
cdr3_nt: TGCAGTGCTAGAGATCCTACCGTGGGGGGCCTCTATGGCTACACCTTC

j_call: TRBJ2-6
d_call: NA
clone_size: NA
v_call: TRBV25-1
cdr3_aa: CASRLPRSGANVLTF
cdr3_nt: TGTGCCAGCCGTCTACCCCGCTCTGGGGCCAACGTCCTGACTTTC

j_call: TRBJ2-6
d_call: NA
clone_size: few
v_call: TRBV20-1
cdr3_aa: CSASVSSGANVLTF
cdr3_nt: TGCAGTGCTAGCGTTAGCTCTGGGGCCAACGTCCTGACTTTC

j_call: TRBJ1-4
d_call: NA
clone_size: few
v_call: TRBV20-1
cdr3_aa: CSALHRETTEKLFF
cdr3_nt: TGCAGTGCTCTTCACAGGGAAACTACTGAAAAACTGTTTTTT

j_call: TRBJ1-6
d_call: TRBD1
clone_size: few
v_call: TRBV12-3/TRBV12-4
cdr3_aa: CASSHNRGESYNSPLHF
cdr3_nt: TGTGCCAGCAGTCACAACAGGGGAGAGTCCTATAATTCACCCCTCCACTTT

j_call: TRBJ2-7
d_call: NA
clone_size: many
v_call: TRBV20-1
cdr3_aa: CSAREAAYEQYF
cdr3_nt: TGCAGTGCTAGAGAAGCTGCCTACGAGCAGTACTTC

j_call: TRBJ2-2
d_call: NA
clone_size: NA
v_call: TRBV12-3/TRBV12-4
cdr3_aa: CASQLRRVRGELFF
cdr3_nt: TGTGCCAGCCAACTTCGCAGGGTTCGCGGGGAGCTGTTTTTT

j_call: TRBJ1-1
d_call: NA
clone_size: NA
v_call: TRBV27
cdr3_aa: CASSLGGIAEAFF
cdr3_nt: TGTGCCAGCAGTTTAGGGGGAATCGCTGAAGCTTTCTTT

j_call: TRBJ2-6
d_call: TRBD1
clone_size: NA
v_call: TRBV4-2
cdr3_aa: CASSQRQGGSGANVLTF
cdr3_nt: TGTGCCAGCAGCCAAAGACAGGGGGGCTCTGGGGCCAACGTCCTGACTTTC

j_call: TRBJ2-3
d_call: NA
clone_size: few
v_call: TRBV5-1
cdr3_aa: CASKEGYTTDTQYF
cdr3_nt: TGCGCCAGCAAGGAGGGCTACACCACAGATACGCAGTATTTT

j_call: TRBJ2-7
d_call: NA
clone_size: many
v_call: TRBV6-1
cdr3_aa: CASSEGARSSEQYF
cdr3_nt: TGTGCCAGCAGTGAAGGGGCAAGGTCGTCGGAGCAGTACTTC

j_call: TRBJ2-1
d_call: NA
clone_size: NA
v_call: TRBV2
cdr3_aa: CASRDSYSYNEQFF
cdr3_nt: TGTGCCAGCAGGGACAGTTACTCCTACAATGAGCAGTTCTTC

j_call: TRBJ1-1
d_call: NA
clone_size: NA
v_call: TRBV20-1
cdr3_aa: CCARDQDIRLRDTEAFF
cdr3_nt: TGCTGTGCTAGAGATCAGGATATAAGGCTTCGGGACACTGAAGCTTTCTTT

j_call: TRBJ1-3
d_call: NA
clone_size: few
v_call: TRBV20-1
cdr3_aa: CSASGPGNTIYF
cdr3_nt: TGCAGTGCTTCTGGACCTGGAAACACCATATATTTT

j_call: TRBJ1-1
d_call: NA
clone_size: few
v_call: TRBV7-9
cdr3_aa: CASSSSPRQPNTEAFF
cdr3_nt: TGTGCCAGCAGCTCCTCCCCCCGACAGCCCAACACTGAAGCTTTCTTT

j_call: TRBJ2-3
d_call: NA
clone_size: few
v_call: TRBV7-2
cdr3_aa: CASSPLGGGVDTQYF
cdr3_nt: TGTGCCAGCAGCCCACTAGGGGGGGGCGTTGATACGCAGTATTTT

j_call: TRBJ1-4
d_call: TRBD1
clone_size: NA
v_call: TRBV25-1
cdr3_aa: CASSEDREDEKLFF
cdr3_nt: TGTGCCAGCAGTGAAGACAGGGAAGATGAAAAACTGTTTTTT

j_call: TRBJ2-7
d_call: NA
clone_size: NA
v_call: TRBV5-5
cdr3_aa: CASSLDVLPEQYF
cdr3_nt: TGTGCCAGCAGCTTGGATGTCTTACCCGAGCAGTACTTC